Described below is a single TCR beta chain sequence and its context. Antigen unknown. The germline CDR1 and CDR2 sequences are LNHNV and YYDKDF (reference sequence). The CDR3 loop spans 14 amino acids. After removal of 1 base from V and 7 bases from J, the junction contained 2 bases not matched to a gene. This sample was taken from a study of blood T cells in healthy people across ages. Regarding the study as a whole: Estimated diversity across one million T cells was deemed an underestimate. Unknown CMV status may confound age-related changes in expanded clones.

Sample-barcoded 5' priming and a J-beta primer mix drove a second PCR of 7 to 11 cycles. Per-sample output comprised a minimum of 2.5 million paired-end reads containing CDR3. MiXCR, run by TCRdb on the 5' RACE reads, gives a single entry per CDR3 protein. The table records some 920,000 distinct CDR3 sequences, about 53% of them present only once. The chain couples TRBV15 to TRBJ1-2, with 11 bases fitting TRBD1. The receptor comes from a woman aged 55-69 years in good health. The specimen was blood. CDR3 sequence reads: CATSRGGTGGGYTF. CDR3 bases: TGTGCCACCAGCAGAGGTGGGACAGGGGGTGGCTACACCTTC.